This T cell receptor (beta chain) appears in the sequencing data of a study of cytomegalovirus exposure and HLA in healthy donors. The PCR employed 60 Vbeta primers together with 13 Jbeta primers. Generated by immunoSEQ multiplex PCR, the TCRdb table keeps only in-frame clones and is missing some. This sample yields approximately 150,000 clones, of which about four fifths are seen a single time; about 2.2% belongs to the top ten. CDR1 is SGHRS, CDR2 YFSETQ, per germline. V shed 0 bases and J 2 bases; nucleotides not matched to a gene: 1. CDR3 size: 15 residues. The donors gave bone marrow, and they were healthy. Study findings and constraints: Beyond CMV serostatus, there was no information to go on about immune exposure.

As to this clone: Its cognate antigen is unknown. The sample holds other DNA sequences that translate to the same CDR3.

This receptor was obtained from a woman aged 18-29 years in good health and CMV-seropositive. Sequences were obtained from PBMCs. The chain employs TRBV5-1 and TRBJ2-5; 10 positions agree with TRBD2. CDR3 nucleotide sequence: TGCGCCAGCAGCTTGGGGACTAGCGGACAAGAGACCCAGTACTTC. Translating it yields CASSLGTSGQETQYF.